The 22 T cell receptor beta chains below all came from one sample that was sequenced in a study of immune heterogeneity within non-small cell lung tumors. Template material for each sample was 550 to 650 ng of bulk tumor genomic DNA. Several spatially distant biopsies were obtained per primary tumor intraoperatively. It was patients with untreated, newly diagnosed non-small cell lung cancer who underwent curative surgery. Multiplex PCR with 32 V and 13 J primers amplified TCR beta CDR3. Using its own MiXCR run on the multiplex PCR reads, TCRdb lists one record per CDR3 protein. The sample has approximately 19,000 distinct CDR3 sequences; 25% to 35% are singletons. Sequenced: lung tumor tissue. Receptors originate from a man aged 35-49 years with non-small cell lung cancer.

The CDR3, as DNA: TGCGCCAGCAGCCAAGGATTTAGCGGGAGCTGGGATGAGCAGTTCTTC. It codes for CASSQGFSGSWDEQFF. The genes are TRBV4-1 and TRBJ2-1, with 9 nucleotides matching TRBD2. Germline V lookup: CDR1 MGHRA, CDR2 YSYEKL. The V gene end was trimmed by 1 base and the J gene end by 8 bases; junction bases not matched to a gene: 9. The CDR3 is made up of 16 amino acids.

This clonotype was seen more than once but under ten times. The chain couples TRBV19 to TRBJ1-1, with TRBD1 as a possible D gene (6 bases). The CDR3 runs to 13 residues. Trimming cost V 2 bases and J 5 bases, with 9 bases left between them. CDR1 and CDR2 (germline): LNHDA, SQIVND (reference sequence). The CDR3 DNA is TGTGCCAGTAGTATAACAGGGAGGACTGAAGCTTTCTTT. It specifies CASSITGRTEAFF.

In its sample, this clonotype was seen a few times. The chain combines TRBV20-1 with TRBJ2-2; 9 nucleotides line up with TRBD1. This CDR3 has 16 residues. V lost 0 bases, J lost 2 bases, and 4 bases stayed unmatched. The germline V gene has CDR1 DFQATT and CDR2 SNEGSKA (reference sequence). Here the CDR3 reads CSARDPGQGNTGELFF. In nucleotides, the CDR3 is TGCAGTGCTAGAGATCCGGGACAGGGAAACACCGGGGAGCTGTTTTTT.

The V and J genes are TRBV12-3 or TRBV12-4 and TRBJ2-1; 9 bases agree with TRBD2. Trimming cost V 4 bases and J 6 bases; bases outside gene matches: 7. The CDR3 has 15 residues. The CDR3 DNA reads TGTGCCAGCAGTTCGACCCAGCGGGAGGTCAATGAGCAGTTCTTC. Translated: CASSSTQREVNEQFF.

This clonotype was seen more than once but under ten times. The genes are TRBV7-8 and TRBJ2-1; D tentatively reads TRBD1 or TRBD2 (6 bases each). The CDR3 runs 15 residues. The germline V gene encodes CDR1 SGHVS and CDR2 FQNEAQ. Trimming took off 2 bases at V and 4 bases at J, with 12 bases between the two ends. CDR3 sequence (DNA): TGTGCCAGCAGCTTATTAAGGGGGAGGTACAATGAGCAGTTCTTC. Its protein product is CASSLLRGRYNEQFF.

This clonotype was observed at least ten times. The V gene is TRBV6-2 or TRBV6-3, the J gene TRBJ1-1, with D unresolved. This CDR3 has 15 amino acids. CDR1 is MNHEY and CDR2 is SVGEGT in the germline V gene. Trimming took 2 bases from V and 0 from J, leaving 10 bases between them. The CDR3 spells CASSYDEYVNTEAFF. The CDR3 nucleotides are TGTGCCAGCAGTTACGATGAATACGTGAACACTGAAGCTTTCTTT.

This clonotype was recorded many times. J is TRBJ2-2 and V is TRBV10-3; D gene ambiguous. The CDR3 is made up of 14 amino acids. The germline V and J ends were trimmed by 6 bases and 6 bases, with 14 bases remaining between them. From germline, CDR1 is ENHRY and CDR2 SYGVKD. The CDR3 loop is CAIRSDPPAGELFF. The CDR3 DNA sequence: TGTGCCATCAGGAGCGACCCCCCCGCCGGGGAGCTGTTTTTT.

This clonotype was counted between two and nine times. This rearrangement joins TRBV7-3 to TRBJ2-7; no reliable D call. With 1 base removed from V and 7 bases from J, the gap between germline ends came to 14 bases. This CDR3 comprises 14 residues. Germline V gene data show CDR1 as SGHTA and CDR2 as FQGTGA. The CDR3 reads CASSLNPESPEQYF. The CDR3 bases are TGTGCCAGCAGCTTAAATCCCGAGTCGCCTGAGCAGTACTTC.

The chain carries TRBV10-3 and TRBJ2-2, with 9 nucleotides matching TRBD2. This CDR3 has 16 amino acids. The germline V gene encodes CDR1 ENHRY and CDR2 SYGVKD. J gave up 7 bases and V 3 bases, and 9 bases lay outside the gene matches. CDR3 residues: CAISEAREGPGGELFF. CDR3 nucleotides: TGTGCCATCAGTGAAGCGCGGGAGGGCCCGGGCGGGGAGCTGTTTTTT.

This clonotype is medium-sized (0.01 to 0.1%) by share. The chain has TRBV20-1 and TRBJ2-7; no definite D call. V gave up 3 bases and J gave up 6 bases, with 9 bases separating them. Germline CDR1 is DFQATT and CDR2 is SNEGSKA (reference sequence). The CDR3 sequence is 11 residues long. The CDR3, as DNA: TGCAGTGCTAGCGTATTGAGCGAGCAGTACTTC. This encodes CSASVLSEQYF.

This clonotype was counted a few times. The gene calls are TRBV5-1 and TRBJ2-7; 9 nucleotides align to TRBD1. This CDR3 comprises 15 residues. Germline V gives CDR1 SGHRS, CDR2 YFSETQ. With V trimmed by 0 bases and J by 3 bases, 4 bases remained unmatched. In DNA, the CDR3 is TGCGCCAGCAGCTTGGGATGGACAGGGGACTACGAGCAGTACTTC. Translating it yields CASSLGWTGDYEQYF.

The chain carries TRBV11-2 and TRBJ2-7; 9 nucleotides match TRBD2. J was trimmed by 2 bases and V by 5 bases; bases with no gene match: 10. Germline V lookup: CDR1 SGHAT, CDR2 FQNNGV. The CDR3 covers 16 residues. CDR3 DNA sequence: TGTGCCAGCAGCACCTGGAGCGGGGGGCTTACCTACGAGCAGTACTTC. This translates into CASSTWSGGLTYEQYF. Combining the CDR3 with reference TRBV11-2 and TRBJ2-7 gives the whole variable domain EAGVAQSPRYKIIEKRQSVAFWCNPISGHATLYWYQQILGQGPKLLIQFQNNGVVDDSQLPKDRFSAERLKGVDSTLKIQPAKLEDSAVYLCASSTWSGGLTYEQYFGPGTRLTVT.

The chain couples TRBV4-2 to TRBJ1-1; possible D gene TRBD1, 5 bases. CDR1 and CDR2 from the germline V gene are LGHNA and YNFKEQ. The CDR3 extends over 15 amino acids. Deletions cut 0 bases from V and 4 bases from J, with 12 bases between. CDR3 loop: CASSQDRVRATEAFF. CDR3 coding DNA: TGTGCCAGCAGCCAAGACAGGGTACGAGCCACTGAAGCTTTCTTT.

The chain recombines TRBV11-3 with TRBJ2-1; no reliable D call. The V and J ends lost 3 bases and 10 bases respectively, with 13 bases between them. The CDR3 runs to 13 residues. CDR1 is SGHNT and CDR2 is YENEEA in the germline V gene. The chain's CDR3 is CASSFDMAREQFF. The CDR3 DNA follows: TGTGCCAGCAGCTTCGACATGGCGAGAGAGCAGTTCTTC.

In regard to this clonotype: This could be a read error, since a much larger clone is one nucleotide away. This chain joins TRBV28 and TRBJ1-5; D unresolved. The CDR3 spans 14 residues. CDR1 is MDHEN and CDR2 is SYDVKM in the germline V gene. The CDR3 protein is CANSLPGENQPQHF. The CDR3 nucleotides read TGTGCCAACAGTTTACCCGGGGAAAATCAGCCCCAGCATTTT. Using reference TRBV28 and TRBJ1-5 for the parts outside the CDR3, the full variable domain is DVKVTQSSRYLVKRTGEKVFLECVQDMDHENMFWYRQDPGLGLRLIYFSYDVKMKEKGDIPEGYSVSREKKERFSLILESASTNQTSMYLCANSLPGENQPQHFGDGTRLSIL.

The chain couples TRBV12-3 or TRBV12-4 to TRBJ2-1, with 13 bases matching TRBD2. This CDR3 region has 15 residues. The V gene end was trimmed by 4 bases and the J gene end by 9 bases; junction bases not matched to a gene: 6. CDR3 DNA sequence: TGTGCCAGCAGTTACGGACTAGCGGGAGTCCTTGAGCAGTTCTTC. Protein product: CASSYGLAGVLEQFF.

This clonotype is termed medium-sized. CDR3 DNA: TGTGCCAGCTCAGGCGGCCCCGAGACGAGTCAGCCCCAGCATTTT. Amino acid sequence: CASSGGPETSQPQHF. The chain combines TRBV18 with TRBJ1-5, with D uncertain. CDR1 and CDR2 (germline): KGHSH, LQKENI. The CDR3 consists of 15 residues. Trimming cost V 5 bases and J 6 bases, with 17 bases left between them.

This clonotype was found a few times. V is TRBV20-1 and J is TRBJ1-4; D is ambiguous. Germline values: CDR1 DFQATT, CDR2 SNEGSKA (reference sequence). V was pared by 6 bases and J by 0 bases, with 8 bases between. This CDR3 region has 13 residues. This chain's CDR3 is CSARPSTNEKLFF. CDR3 sequence (DNA): TGCAGTGCCCGACCTTCAACTAATGAAAAACTGTTTTTT.

Comments on this clonotype: Given a much more abundant clone one base away, this may be a read error. The rearrangement joins TRBV11-1 to TRBJ2-7; D is unclear. Germline lookup yields CDR1 SGHAT and CDR2 FQDESV (reference sequence). V lost 6 bases, J lost 6 bases, and 15 bases lay in between. The CDR3 totals 13 residues. CDR3: CASRCKPPGEQYF. CDR3 bases: TGTGCCAGCAGATGCAAACCCCCGGGCGAGCAGTACTTC.

The rearrangement links TRBV30 to TRBJ1-1; 7 positions match TRBD1. After removal of 7 bases from V and 4 bases from J, the junction contained 9 bases not matched to a gene. Germline V gives CDR1 GTSNPN, CDR2 SVGIG (reference sequence). This CDR3 has 13 residues. The CDR3, as DNA: TGTGCCTTCACACAGGGGTTTGGCACTGAAGCTTTCTTT. Protein product: CAFTQGFGTEAFF.

This clonotype was counted only a few times. V usage is TRBV5-4 and J usage is TRBJ1-2; 7 bases match TRBD1. The CDR3 consists of 13 residues. Germline V lookup: CDR1 SGHNT, CDR2 YYREEE (reference sequence). V was pared by 0 bases and J by 4 bases, with 0 bases of the junction left unmatched. CDR3 in DNA: TGTGCCAGCAGCTTGGGGGACAGCTATGGCTACACCTTC. Translated: CASSLGDSYGYTF.

This clonotype was recorded a few times. The V gene is TRBV5-4, the J gene TRBJ2-7, with 8 bases lining up with TRBD2. The CDR3 loop spans 15 amino acids. The germline V gene encodes CDR1 SGHNT and CDR2 YYREEE (reference sequence). With 3 bases clipped from V and 0 bases from J, the junction kept 5 bases outside the gene matches. The CDR3 bases are TGTGCCAGCAGCTCCGGGAGGGGGAGCTCCTACGAGCAGTACTTC. Translated, it gives CASSSGRGSSYEQYF.